These 22 T cell receptor beta chains share one sample of origin, sequenced in a study of T cell repertoires in cytomegalovirus infection. A single record per CDR3 protein comes from TCRdb applying MiXCR to the reads. The repertoire consists of around 570,000 distinct CDR3 sequences, with roughly 42% occurring once and the leading ten covering 48%. Antigens for these TCRs are unknown. This sample comprised cultured PBMCs, obtained from culture after CMV antigen stimulation. The receptors were gathered from a human donor in good health (CMV status not recorded). Some clones in this sample may be carry-over from other donors' samples.

V usage is TRBV7-8 and J usage is TRBJ1-6; D unresolved. The V gene's germline CDR1 is SGHVS and CDR2 FQNEAQ. Trimming removed 7 bases from V and 8 bases from J, with 18 bases in between. This CDR3 is built from 15 residues. CDR3 nucleotides: TGTGCCAGCATTCGTGGACGTACTAGGGATTCACCCCTCCACTTT. It translates to CASIRGRTRDSPLHF.

The rearrangement links TRBV7-2 to TRBJ2-1; the D gene is possibly TRBD1 (7 bases). The V gene's germline CDR1 is SGHTA and CDR2 FQGNSA. This CDR3 has 15 residues. Trimming pared 6 bases from V and 10 bases from J, leaving 22 bases between. CDR3 sequence (DNA): TGTGCCAGCAGTCTTTCCGCTCCTGGAGGGGGCGAGCAGTTCTTC. Protein sequence: CASSLSAPGGGEQFF.

This clonotype appeared many times. V and J are TRBV7-2 and TRBJ1-6, with 9 bases matching TRBD1. The CDR3 has 14 amino acids. CDR1 and CDR2 from the germline V gene are SGHTA and FQGNSA. The J segment lost 9 bases and the V segment lost 1 base, leaving 1 base of the junction unmatched. The CDR3 nucleotides are TGTGCCAGCAGCTTAGGGACAGGGGTTTCACCCCTCCACTTT. It yields the protein CASSLGTGVSPLHF.

The sample holds one count of this clonotype. The chain employs TRBV4-1 and TRBJ2-7; D unresolved. The CDR3 is made up of 13 amino acids. CDR1 MGHRA and CDR2 YSYEKL come from the germline V gene. V was pared by 0 bases and J by 3 bases, with 6 bases between. Here the CDR3 DNA reads TGCGCCAGCAGCCAAGATCACCACTACGAGCAGTACTTC. Residues: CASSQDHHYEQYF.

This clonotype has just a few counts. V and J are TRBV7-8 and TRBJ2-3; D tentatively fits TRBD1 or TRBD2 (5 bases each). Trimming cost V 1 base and J 3 bases, with 11 bases left between them. This CDR3 spans 15 amino acids. Germline CDR1 reads SGHVS; CDR2 reads FQNEAQ. The CDR3 spells CASSLVLGGTDTQYF. The CDR3 coding sequence is TGTGCCAGCAGCTTAGTGCTTGGGGGAACAGATACGCAGTATTTT.

In this sample, this clonotype turned up a few times. The chain uses TRBV12-3 or TRBV12-4 and TRBJ2-2, with unresolved D. The CDR3 runs 15 residues. Trimming took off 3 bases at V and 7 bases at J, with 15 bases between the two ends. The CDR3 reads CASSLQLPVVGELFF. CDR3 in DNA: TGTGCCAGCAGTTTGCAGCTACCAGTAGTCGGGGAGCTGTTTTTT.

The genes are TRBV18 and TRBJ1-2; D gene uncertain. The CDR3 consists of 13 residues. V dropped 3 bases and J dropped 6 bases, with 11 bases sitting between them. Germline-derived CDR1 and CDR2 are KGHSH and LQKENI. Here the CDR3 reads CASSPTTHDGYTF. The DNA for the CDR3 is TGTGCCAGCTCACCTACCACACACGATGGCTACACCTTC.

V gene TRBV2 combines with J gene TRBJ2-2; D may be TRBD2 (6 bases). Trimming left V 5 bases short and J 7 bases short, with 17 bases between. The length of the CDR3 is 15 residues. Germline V lookup: CDR1 SNHLY, CDR2 FYNNEI. CDR3 nucleotides: TGTGCCAGCAGTTTGGGTCGACTAGTAAACGGGGAGCTGTTTTTT. Amino acid sequence: CASSLGRLVNGELFF. The full variable domain, in which reference TRBV2 and TRBJ2-2 provide the parts outside the CDR3, is EPEVTQTPSHQVTQMGQEVILRCVPISNHLYFYWYRQILGQKVEFLVSFYNNEISEKSEIFDDQFSVERPDGSNFTLKIRSTKLEDSAMYFCASSLGRLVNGELFFGEGSRLTVL.

This clonotype was seen only a few times. The CDR3 spells CASVRQFSGANVLTF. In nucleotides, the CDR3 is TGTGCCAGCGTGAGACAGTTCTCTGGGGCCAACGTCCTGACTTTC. The V gene is TRBV2, the J gene TRBJ2-6; weak D call: TRBD1 (5 bases). The V end lost 8 bases, the J end lost 0 bases, and 11 bases lay between the germline ends. The CDR3 is 15 residues long. From germline, CDR1 is SNHLY and CDR2 FYNNEI.

The rearrangement links TRBV7-2 to TRBJ2-3, with D hard to call. Germline CDR1 SGHTA, CDR2 FQGNSA. Trimming pared 5 bases from V and 6 bases from J, leaving 12 bases between. This CDR3 region has 13 residues. The CDR3: CASSPSIADTQYF. Written as DNA, the CDR3 is TGTGCCAGCAGCCCATCAATTGCCGATACGCAGTATTTT.

The chain joins TRBV14 to TRBJ2-3, with a possible D match to TRBD2 (5 bases). V was pared by 1 base and J by 1 base, with 12 bases between. CDR1 and CDR2 (germline): SGHDN, FVKESK. CDR3 length equals 16 residues. The CDR3 spells CASSQVLPGGTDTQYF. The CDR3 DNA follows: TGTGCCAGCAGCCAAGTCCTCCCCGGGGGCACAGATACGCAGTATTTT.

The chain uses TRBV12-3 or TRBV12-4 and TRBJ1-2; TRBD1 aligns across 10 bases. This CDR3 is built from 15 residues. The ends lost 6 bases at V and 4 bases at J; junction bases unmatched: 8. CDR3 nucleotides: TGTGCCAGCAGCTGGGGGACAGGGGCTATCTATGGCTACACCTTC. This translates into CASSWGTGAIYGYTF.

The rearrangement uses TRBV6-1 and TRBJ2-2; 12 positions agree with TRBD2. J gave up 5 bases and V 6 bases, and 7 bases lay outside the gene matches. This CDR3 has 16 residues. Germline CDR1 MNHNS, CDR2 SASEGT. CDR3 nucleotides: TGTGCCAGCAGGCGACTAGCGGGAGAGTGGACCGGGGAGCTGTTTTTT. It translates to CASRRLAGEWTGELFF.

The V call is TRBV12-3 or TRBV12-4, the J call TRBJ2-2; TRBD1 aligns across 11 bases. The CDR3 is 19 residues long. Trimming cost V 3 bases and J 0 bases; bases outside gene matches: 9. This chain's CDR3 is CASSLVDRGREPNTGELFF. CDR3 in DNA: TGTGCCAGCAGTTTGGTGGACAGGGGGCGTGAGCCGAACACCGGGGAGCTGTTTTTT.

The chain links TRBV29-1 to TRBJ2-1, with TRBD2 identical over 8 bases. Unmatched junction bases numbered 1, after V lost 2 bases and J lost 7 bases. The CDR3 is 12 residues long. From germline, CDR1 is SQVTM and CDR2 ANQGSEA. Here the CDR3 DNA reads TGCAGCGTTGAACCGGGGGGGAATGAGCAGTTCTTC. Encoded protein: CSVEPGGNEQFF.

The V and J genes are TRBV7-9 and TRBJ1-5, with no clear D. The CDR3 spans 12 residues. Trimming cost V 2 bases and J 5 bases, with 4 bases left between them. Germline values: CDR1 SEHNR, CDR2 FQNEAQ (reference sequence). The CDR3 DNA reads as TGTGCCAGCAGCTTATGGGATCAGCCCCAGCATTTT. As protein: CASSLWDQPQHF.

The sample holds a few counts of this clonotype. This sequence joins TRBV28 and TRBJ1-4; D remains ambiguous. Germline lookup yields CDR1 MDHEN and CDR2 SYDVKM. The CDR3 loop spans 19 amino acids. The V end lost 6 bases, the J end lost 8 bases, and 31 bases lay between the germline ends. This CDR3 is CASSERPSVSGLRAEKLFF. DNA for the CDR3: TGTGCCAGCAGCGAAAGGCCCTCAGTTTCCGGACTTAGGGCCGAAAAACTGTTTTTT.

The genes are TRBV6-1 and TRBJ2-5; D unresolved. Trimming took off 4 bases at V and 2 bases at J, with 8 bases between the two ends. The CDR3 loop spans 13 amino acids. The germline V gene encodes CDR1 MNHNS and CDR2 SASEGT. CDR3 sequence: CASSGLQQETQYF. The CDR3, as DNA: TGTGCCAGCAGTGGACTTCAACAAGAGACCCAGTACTTC.

The CDR3 spells CASSLKGRFTKNIQYF. The CDR3 nucleotides are TGTGCCAGCAGCTTAAAGGGGCGCTTTACCAAAAACATTCAGTACTTC. The V gene is TRBV7-8, the J gene TRBJ2-4, with D perhaps TRBD1 (5 bases). The germline CDR1 and CDR2 sequences are SGHVS and FQNEAQ. There are 16 residues in the CDR3. The V end lost 2 bases, the J end lost 2 bases, and 13 bases lay between the germline ends.

The chain combines TRBV15 with TRBJ1-4; D is ambiguous. The CDR3 is made up of 11 amino acids. Germline CDR1 LNHNV, CDR2 YYDKDF (reference sequence). V lost 0 bases to trimming and J lost 10 bases, with 3 bases between them. This chain's CDR3 is CATSRDAKLFF. CDR3 DNA sequence: TGTGCCACCAGCAGAGACGCAAAACTGTTTTTT.

This clonotype was seen once. Germline and junction disagree at one end, which may indicate a read error. The chain is built from TRBV7-2 and TRBJ1-2, with a weak D call TRBD1 (5 bases). CDR1 and CDR2 from the germline V gene are SGHTA and FQGNSA. The CDR3 totals 14 residues. The CDR3 nucleotides are TGTGCCGGCAGTCCCGGGGGGAAGGTATCTGGCTACACCTTC. Translation: CAGSPGGKVSGYTF.

This clonotype was seen a handful of times. The chain joins TRBV7-9 to TRBJ2-7; tentative D call: TRBD2 (5 bases). In germline, CDR1 is SEHNR, CDR2 FQNEAQ (reference sequence). CDR3 length: 13 residues. Trimming left V 3 bases short and J 5 bases short, with 11 bases between. CDR3 sequence: CASSFTGSHEQYF. CDR3 in DNA: TGTGCCAGCAGCTTTACGGGAAGCCACGAGCAGTACTTC.